This passage covers 30 T cell receptor beta chains from one sample sequenced in a study of control samples from healthy donors and cancer patients. The assay was immunoSEQ multiplex PCR, and TCRdb's table has in-frame clones only and misses some. The sample records approximately 72,000 clones, around 91% being singletons. Material: blood. Source of these receptors: a man in his fifties in good health.

The chain joins TRBV18 to TRBJ2-2; D is tentatively TRBD1 or TRBD2 (5 bases each). Deletions cut 5 bases from V and 0 bases from J, with 13 bases between. Germline V CDR1 and CDR2: KGHSH, LQKENI. This CDR3 contains 16 residues. The chain's CDR3 is CASSLVWDANTGELFF. DNA of the CDR3: TGTGCCAGCTCATTAGTATGGGACGCGAACACCGGGGAGCTGTTTTTT. Full variable domain (remainder filled in from reference TRBV18 and TRBJ2-2): NAGVMQNPRHLVRRRGQEARLRCSPMKGHSHVYWYRQLPEEGLKFMVYLQKENIIDESGMPKERFSAEFPKEGPSILRIQQVVRGDSAAYFCASSLVWDANTGELFFGEGSRLTVL.

The V and J genes are TRBV6-2 or TRBV6-3 and TRBJ1-1; TRBD1 agrees at 12 bases. The CDR3 contains 16 residues. V lost 2 bases to trimming and J lost 4 bases; unmatched junction nucleotides: 5. Germline V gives CDR1 MNHEY, CDR2 SVGEGT. The CDR3 protein is CASSYPGQGAGTEAFF. The CDR3 bases are TGTGCCAGCAGTTACCCGGGACAGGGGGCGGGCACTGAAGCTTTCTTT.

The chain couples TRBV19 to TRBJ2-5; 7 bases are shared with TRBD2. There are 14 residues in the CDR3. V shed 1 base and J 2 bases; nucleotides not matched to a gene: 1. CDR1 and CDR2 from the germline V gene are LNHDA and SQIVND (reference sequence). The CDR3 coding sequence is TGTGCCAGTAGTATAGGGGGGGGACAAGAGACCCAGTACTTC. This translates into CASSIGGGQETQYF. Full variable domain (missing parts from reference TRBV19 and TRBJ2-5): DGGITQSPKYLFRKEGQNVTLSCEQNLNHDAMYWYRQDPGQGLRLIYYSQIVNDFQKGDIAEGYSVSREKKESFPLTVTSAQKNPTAFYLCASSIGGGQETQYFGPGTRLLVL.

The chain is built from TRBV3-1 (or the pseudogene TRBV3-2) and TRBJ2-7; D call uncertain. V was shortened by 3 bases and J by 6 bases, with 9 bases between the two germline ends. The CDR3 totals 12 residues. Germline loops: CDR1 LGHDT, CDR2 YNNKEL (reference sequence). The CDR3 nucleotides are TGTGCCAGCAGCCATCGGGTAGCCGAGCAGTACTTC. Its protein product is CASSHRVAEQYF.

The chain employs TRBV6-5 and TRBJ1-1; 10 nucleotides match TRBD1. CDR1 and CDR2 from the germline V gene are MNHEY and SVGAGI. J gave up 2 bases and V 2 bases, and 5 bases lay outside the gene matches. The CDR3 totals 16 residues. The CDR3 here is CASSYPRTGGNTEAFF. DNA for the CDR3: TGTGCCAGCAGTTACCCCCGGACAGGGGGAAACACTGAAGCTTTCTTT.

This rearrangement joins TRBV9 to TRBJ1-3; TRBD1 might be the D (6 bases). V lost 2 bases to trimming and J lost 2 bases, with 11 bases between them. CDR3 size: 15 residues. Looked up from germline, CDR1 is SGDLS and CDR2 is YYNGEE. The CDR3: CASSVGRGPGNTIYF. DNA of the CDR3: TGTGCCAGCAGCGTTGGCAGGGGCCCTGGAAACACCATATATTTT.

This chain links TRBV10-3 with TRBJ2-1; maybe TRBD1 (6 bases). The V end lost 3 bases, the J end lost 2 bases, and 17 bases lay between the germline ends. This CDR3 has 17 amino acids. Germline V CDR1 and CDR2: ENHRY, SYGVKD. CDR3 in amino acids: CAISDRFYRDTYNEQFF. The CDR3 coding sequence is TGTGCCATCAGTGACCGCTTTTACAGGGACACCTACAATGAGCAGTTCTTC.

This clone has more than one count but fewer than ten. The chain uses TRBV7-9 and TRBJ2-3, with TRBD1 as a possible D gene (5 bases). V was cut by 5 bases and J by 5 bases, with 8 bases left in between. CDR1 and CDR2 (germline): SEHNR, FQNEAQ (reference sequence). The CDR3 totals 12 residues. The CDR3 is CASSDTGDTQYF. The CDR3 bases are TGTGCCAGCAGCGATACAGGAGATACGCAGTATTTT.

V is TRBV4-1 and J is TRBJ2-6; D possibly corresponds to TRBD1 (6 bases). The CDR3 has 18 residues. V dropped 4 bases and J dropped 2 bases, with 18 bases sitting between them. The germline V gene has CDR1 MGHRA and CDR2 YSYEKL. The CDR3 spells CASSPQGSRETGANVLTF. DNA for the CDR3: TGCGCCAGCAGCCCTCAGGGGAGCAGGGAAACTGGGGCCAACGTCCTGACTTTC.

The rearrangement uses TRBV2 and TRBJ2-1; 8 bases are shared with TRBD1. Losses at the gene ends were 2 bases for V and 3 bases for J; bases not matched to a gene: 3. The CDR3 spans 15 residues. CDR1 SNHLY and CDR2 FYNNEI come from the germline V gene. The CDR3 spells CASSERTGSYNEQFF. The CDR3 DNA reads TGTGCCAGCAGTGAAAGGACAGGGAGCTACAATGAGCAGTTCTTC.

The chain is built from TRBV10-3 and TRBJ1-2, with D maybe TRBD1 (5 bases). The CDR3 sequence is 15 residues long. V was clipped by 0 bases and J by 8 bases, with 16 bases between them. From germline, CDR1 is ENHRY and CDR2 SYGVKD. The CDR3 sequence is CAISESGVSVGGYTF. CDR3 coding DNA: TGTGCCATCAGTGAGTCGGGGGTCTCAGTAGGAGGCTACACCTTC.

This clone appeared a single time. The rearrangement joins TRBV6-6 to TRBJ2-5, with D unclear. Germline CDR1 MNHNY, CDR2 SVGAGI (reference sequence). With 2 bases removed from V and 7 bases from J, the gap between germline ends came to 17 bases. The CDR3 contains 15 residues. Here the CDR3 reads CASSYLVAGLGTQYF. CDR3 sequence (DNA): TGTGCCAGCAGTTACCTGGTGGCAGGTTTGGGGACCCAGTACTTC.

This chain connects TRBV6-5 to TRBJ2-5; D unresolved. Germline assignment: CDR1 MNHEY and CDR2 SVGAGI. This CDR3 is 15 amino acids long. With 6 bases removed from V and 0 bases from J, the gap between germline ends came to 14 bases. Here the CDR3 DNA reads TGTGCCAGCAGGCCGGATGGCAGGTACCAAGAGACCCAGTACTTC. Translated: CASRPDGRYQETQYF.

The genes are TRBV7-3 and TRBJ2-5; the D gene is possibly TRBD1 (8 bases). The CDR3 totals 14 residues. The V end was cut by 5 bases, the J end by 7 bases, with 17 bases between. Germline V gives CDR1 SGHTA, CDR2 FQGTGA. CDR3 sequence (DNA): TGTGCCAGCAGCGCAGACAGGGGCGGGGGGACCCAGTACTTC. This gives the protein CASSADRGGGTQYF.

The chain couples TRBV6-5 to TRBJ1-2; D ambiguous. Trimming left V 0 bases short and J 4 bases short, with 6 bases between. Looked up from germline, CDR1 is MNHEY and CDR2 is SVGAGI. The CDR3 has 13 amino acids. DNA of the CDR3: TGTGCCAGCAGTTACTCGACTTCCTATGGCTACACCTTC. Residues: CASSYSTSYGYTF.

This sequence joins TRBV5-1 and TRBJ2-1, with 8 bases aligning to TRBD2. The V and J ends lost 6 bases and 6 bases, in that order; junction bases with no gene match: 5. The CDR3 contains 13 residues. In germline, CDR1 is SGHRS, CDR2 YFSETQ. The CDR3 DNA reads TGCGCCAGCAACGGGGGGGCCGTCAATGAGCAGTTCTTC. This codes for CASNGGAVNEQFF.

The chain employs TRBV27 and TRBJ1-5, with unresolved D. Looked up from germline, CDR1 is MNHEY and CDR2 is SMNVEV (reference sequence). The CDR3 extends over 14 amino acids. V lost 1 base and J lost 3, with 7 bases in between. The CDR3 loop is CASSLYKSNQPQHF. The CDR3 nucleotides read TGTGCCAGCAGTTTATACAAGTCCAATCAGCCCCAGCATTTT.

CDR3 loop: CACNTWRETQYF. The CDR3 coding sequence is TGTGCCTGCAACACCTGGCGGGAGACCCAGTACTTC. The chain recombines TRBV30 with TRBJ2-5; D remains unclear. The CDR3 is 12 amino acids. V lost 6 bases and J 5 bases, leaving 13 bases between the germline ends. Germline loops: CDR1 GTSNPN, CDR2 SVGIG (reference sequence).

The chain couples TRBV10-2 to TRBJ2-1; the match to TRBD1 covers 7 bases. The V segment lost 0 bases and the J segment 2 bases; nucleotides outside the gene matches: 1. This CDR3 is built from 15 residues. From germline, CDR1 is WSHSY and CDR2 SAAADI. CDR3 nucleotides: TGCGCCAGCAGTGAGTCAGGGGGCCCCTACAATGAGCAGTTCTTC. It translates to CASSESGGPYNEQFF.

The CDR3 sequence: CASSYGDRFTYTDTQYF. The CDR3 DNA reads as TGTGCCAGCAGTTACGGGGACAGGTTCACTTACACAGATACGCAGTATTTT. The chain links TRBV6-2 or TRBV6-3 to TRBJ2-3; TRBD1 aligns across 8 bases. The ends lost 2 bases at V and 2 bases at J; junction bases unmatched: 9. CDR1 and CDR2 (germline): MNHEY, SVGEGT. The CDR3 contains 17 residues.

The chain uses TRBV2 and TRBJ2-7, with 7 nucleotides matching TRBD1. Germline assignment: CDR1 SNHLY and CDR2 FYNNEI. The junction had 2 bases not matched to a gene; V was cut back by 0 bases and J by 3 bases. CDR3 length: 14 residues. CDR3 in DNA: TGTGCCAGCAGTGAAGCGGGACAGCGCTACGAGCAGTACTTC. Protein: CASSEAGQRYEQYF.

This chain links TRBV2 with TRBJ2-5; D unclear. The CDR3 length is 13 residues. Per the germline V gene, CDR1 is SNHLY and CDR2 is FYNNEI. V was clipped by 5 bases and J by 1 base, with 8 bases between them. CDR3 sequence reads: CASSRRSQETQYF. CDR3 nucleotides: TGTGCCAGCAGTCGCAGGAGCCAAGAGACCCAGTACTTC.

This sequence joins TRBV5-4 and TRBJ2-4; the D is unclear. The CDR3 runs 14 residues. Germline lookup yields CDR1 SGHNT and CDR2 YYREEE (reference sequence). V lost 0 bases to trimming and J lost 0 bases, with 4 bases between them. The CDR3, as DNA: TGTGCCAGCAGCTTGGGGGTAGCCAAAAACATTCAGTACTTC. Its protein product is CASSLGVAKNIQYF.

V is TRBV6-2 or TRBV6-3 and J is TRBJ2-5, with a tentative D call TRBD1 (5 bases). The V end lost 6 bases, the J end lost 7 bases, and 15 bases lay between the germline ends. CDR3 size: 13 residues. Germline CDR1 and CDR2: MNHEY and SVGEGT. This chain's CDR3 is CASSQGGAGTQYF. The DNA of the CDR3 is TGTGCCAGCAGCCAGGGCGGCGCCGGGACCCAGTACTTC.

This clone occurred once. This chain links TRBV2 with TRBJ2-5, with D perhaps TRBD2 (5 bases). The CDR3 runs 15 residues. Germline V CDR1 and CDR2: SNHLY, FYNNEI. Between the trimmed V and J ends, which lost 3 bases and 0 bases, there was a span of 11 bases. The DNA for the CDR3 is TGTGCCAGCAGTGACTGGCTAGCCAACCAAGAGACCCAGTACTTC. It is translated as CASSDWLANQETQYF.

The chain joins TRBV7-9 to TRBJ2-1; perhaps TRBD2 as D (6 bases). The germline V gene encodes CDR1 SEHNR and CDR2 FQNEAQ (reference sequence). V shed 4 bases and J shed 2 bases, with 15 bases lying between them. CDR3 length: 16 amino acids. In DNA, the CDR3 is TGTGCCAGCAGCTCCCGACTAGTCGGAACCTACAATGAGCAGTTCTTC. Translating gives CASSSRLVGTYNEQFF.

The chain links TRBV27 to TRBJ2-5; tentative D call: TRBD1 (6 bases). Germline assignment: CDR1 MNHEY and CDR2 SMNVEV (reference sequence). The CDR3 spans 13 residues. The V end lost 5 bases, the J end lost 6 bases, and 13 bases lay between the germline ends. CDR3 DNA sequence: TGTGCCAGCAGTCCCGGCAGGGGCCAGACCCAGTACTTC. This codes for CASSPGRGQTQYF.

This sequence joins TRBV6-2 or TRBV6-3 and TRBJ1-6; 11 bases fit TRBD1. The junction had 4 bases not matched to a gene; V was cut back by 0 bases and J by 9 bases. Germline V CDR1 and CDR2: MNHEY, SVGEGT. The CDR3 totals 16 residues. CDR3 region: CASSYSRTGGGSPLHF. In nucleotides, the CDR3 is TGTGCCAGCAGTTACTCAAGGACAGGGGGCGGTTCACCCCTCCACTTT.

The chain uses TRBV6-6 and TRBJ2-3, with a weak D call TRBD2 (5 bases). Trimming removed 7 bases at V and 5 bases at J, with 13 bases between. Per germline, CDR1 MNHNY and CDR2 SVGAGI (reference sequence). CDR3 length equals 13 residues. The DNA of the CDR3 is TGTGCCAGCACCATCGCCGGAGGAGATACGCAGTATTTT. It translates to CASTIAGGDTQYF.

The chain employs TRBV19 and TRBJ1-1, with D hard to call. CDR1 is LNHDA and CDR2 is SQIVND in the germline V gene (reference sequence). The CDR3 consists of 15 residues. V lost 3 bases to trimming and J lost 0 bases, with 11 bases between them. CDR3 nucleotides: TGTGCCAGTAGTATTGTTGGCCGTTTGAACACTGAAGCTTTCTTT. This gives the protein CASSIVGRLNTEAFF.